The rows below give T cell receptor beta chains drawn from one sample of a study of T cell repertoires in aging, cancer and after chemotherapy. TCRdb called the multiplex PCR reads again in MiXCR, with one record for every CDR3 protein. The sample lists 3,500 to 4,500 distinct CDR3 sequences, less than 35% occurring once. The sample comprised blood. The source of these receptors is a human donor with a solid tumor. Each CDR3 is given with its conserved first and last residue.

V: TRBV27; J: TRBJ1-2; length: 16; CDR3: CASSLLPRGSEDGYTF
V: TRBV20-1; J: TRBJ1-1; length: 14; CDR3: CSPNRGGDDTEAFF
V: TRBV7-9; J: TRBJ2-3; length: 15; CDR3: CASSLRPDSTDTQYF
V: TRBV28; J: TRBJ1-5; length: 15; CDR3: CASRPRQIYNQPQHF
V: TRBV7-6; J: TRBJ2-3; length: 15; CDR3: CASSSIAVSTDTQYF
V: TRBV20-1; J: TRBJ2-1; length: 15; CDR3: CSAVTGGGARNEQFF
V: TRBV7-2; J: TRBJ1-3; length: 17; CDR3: CASSLMIRETSGNTIYF
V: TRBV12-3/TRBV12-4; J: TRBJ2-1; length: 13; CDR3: CASSPYADNEQFF
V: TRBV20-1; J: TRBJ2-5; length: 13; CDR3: CSELKGVGETQYF
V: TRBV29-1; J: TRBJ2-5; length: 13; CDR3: CSVAGGFGETQYF